This T cell receptor beta chain originates from a study of blood T cell repertoires in COVID-19. Overall study context: From T cells, B-cell-depleted T cells, or PBMCs came the material, which was cDNA or gDNA.

CDR1 is SGHRS and CDR2 is YFSETQ in the germline V gene. V shed 4 bases and J 10 bases; nucleotides not matched to a gene: 12. The CDR3 extends over 14 amino acids. Repertoires were generated with immunoSEQ multiplex PCR, while TCRdb's copy carries only in-frame clones and drops some. The table includes around 130,000 clones, approximately 86% detected once. This receptor was obtained from a woman aged 45 to 65 who had recovered from COVID-19. The rearrangement joins TRBV5-1 to TRBJ1-1; the match to TRBD1 covers 8 bases. The specimen was PBMCs or T cells enriched from blood (not recorded which). The CDR3 coding sequence is TGCGCCAGCAGCATGGGACAGGCCGAAAGTGGAGCTTTCTTT. Encoded protein: CASSMGQAESGAFF.